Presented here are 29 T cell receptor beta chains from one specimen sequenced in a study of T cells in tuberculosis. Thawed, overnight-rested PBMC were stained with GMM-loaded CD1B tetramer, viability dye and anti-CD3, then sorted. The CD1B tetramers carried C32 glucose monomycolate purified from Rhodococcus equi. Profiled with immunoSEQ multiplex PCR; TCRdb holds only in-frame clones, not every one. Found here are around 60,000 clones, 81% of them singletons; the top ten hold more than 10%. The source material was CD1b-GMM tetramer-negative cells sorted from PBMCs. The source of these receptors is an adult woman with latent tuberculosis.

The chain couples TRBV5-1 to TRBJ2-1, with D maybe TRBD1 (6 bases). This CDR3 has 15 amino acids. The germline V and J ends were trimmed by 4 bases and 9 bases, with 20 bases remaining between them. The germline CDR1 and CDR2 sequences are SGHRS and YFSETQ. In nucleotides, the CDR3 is TGCGCCAGCAGCCCAGAGATCTACAGGGTCGGTGAGCAGTTCTTC. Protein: CASSPEIYRVGEQFF.

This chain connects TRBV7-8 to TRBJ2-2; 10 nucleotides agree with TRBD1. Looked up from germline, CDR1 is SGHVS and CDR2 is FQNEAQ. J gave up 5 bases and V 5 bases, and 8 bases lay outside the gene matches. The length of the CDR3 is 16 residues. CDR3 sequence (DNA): TGTGCCAGCAGCCCGGACAGGGGGAGAAGGACCGGGGAGCTGTTTTTT. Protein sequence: CASSPDRGRRTGELFF. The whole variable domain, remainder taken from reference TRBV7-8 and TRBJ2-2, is GAGVSQSPRYKVAKRGQDVALRCDPISGHVSLFWYQQALGQGPEFLTYFQNEAQLDKSGLPSDRFFAERPEGSVSTLKIQRTQQEDSAVYLCASSPDRGRRTGELFFGEGSRLTVL.

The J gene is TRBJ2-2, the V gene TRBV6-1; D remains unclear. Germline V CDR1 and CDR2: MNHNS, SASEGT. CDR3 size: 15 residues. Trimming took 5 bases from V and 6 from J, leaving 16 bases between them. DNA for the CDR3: TGTGCCAGCAGTCCTAGGAAAGTCTCGCCCGGGGAGCTGTTTTTT. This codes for CASSPRKVSPGELFF.

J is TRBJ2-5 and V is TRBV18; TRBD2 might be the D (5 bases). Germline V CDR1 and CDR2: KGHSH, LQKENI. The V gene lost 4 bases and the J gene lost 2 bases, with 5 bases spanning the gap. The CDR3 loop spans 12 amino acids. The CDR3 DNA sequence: TGTGCCAGCTCACGAGGGCAAGAGACCCAGTACTTC. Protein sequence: CASSRGQETQYF.

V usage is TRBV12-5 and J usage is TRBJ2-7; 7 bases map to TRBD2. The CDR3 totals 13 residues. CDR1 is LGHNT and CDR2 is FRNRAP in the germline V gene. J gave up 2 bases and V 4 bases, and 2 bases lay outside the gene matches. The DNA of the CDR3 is TGTGCTAGTGGTTGGGAGGGAACCTACGAGCAGTACTTC. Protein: CASGWEGTYEQYF.

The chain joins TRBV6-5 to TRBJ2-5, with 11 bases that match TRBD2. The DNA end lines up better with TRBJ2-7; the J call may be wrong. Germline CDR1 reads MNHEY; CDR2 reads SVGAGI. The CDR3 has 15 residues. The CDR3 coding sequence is TGTGCCAGCAGTTTCGGTAGCGGGGGGGCTGACGAGCAGTACTTC. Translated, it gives CASSFGSGGADEQYF.

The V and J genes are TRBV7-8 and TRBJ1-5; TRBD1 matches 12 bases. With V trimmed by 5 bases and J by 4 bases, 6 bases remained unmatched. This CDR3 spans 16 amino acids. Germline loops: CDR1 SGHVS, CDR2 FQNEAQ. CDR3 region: CASSHGTGGPNQPQHF. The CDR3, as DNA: TGTGCCAGCAGCCACGGGACAGGGGGCCCGAATCAGCCCCAGCATTTT.

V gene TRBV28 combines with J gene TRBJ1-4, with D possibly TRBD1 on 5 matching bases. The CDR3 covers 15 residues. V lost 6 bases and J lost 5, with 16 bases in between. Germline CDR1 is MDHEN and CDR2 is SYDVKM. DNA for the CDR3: TGTGCCAGCAGCCGCGCGACAGCAGCGAATGAAAAACTGTTTTTT. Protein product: CASSRATAANEKLFF.

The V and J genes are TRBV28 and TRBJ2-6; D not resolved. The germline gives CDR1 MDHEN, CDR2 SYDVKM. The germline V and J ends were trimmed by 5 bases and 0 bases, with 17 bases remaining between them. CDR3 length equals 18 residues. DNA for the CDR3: TGTGCCAGCAGTCCCCTAGGCATATCCGACTCTGGGGCCAACGTCCTGACTTTC. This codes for CASSPLGISDSGANVLTF. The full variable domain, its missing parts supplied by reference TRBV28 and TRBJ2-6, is DVKVTQSSRYLVKRTGEKVFLECVQDMDHENMFWYRQDPGLGLRLIYFSYDVKMKEKGDIPEGYSVSREKKERFSLILESASTNQTSMYLCASSPLGISDSGANVLTFGAGSRLTVL.

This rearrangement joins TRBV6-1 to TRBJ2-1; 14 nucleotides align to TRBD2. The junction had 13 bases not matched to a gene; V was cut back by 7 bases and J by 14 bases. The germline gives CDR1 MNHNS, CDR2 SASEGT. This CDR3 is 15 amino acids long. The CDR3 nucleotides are TGTGCCAGCAACTTGGGACTAGCGGGAGAGGGGTCGAAGTTCTTC. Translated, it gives CASNLGLAGEGSKFF.

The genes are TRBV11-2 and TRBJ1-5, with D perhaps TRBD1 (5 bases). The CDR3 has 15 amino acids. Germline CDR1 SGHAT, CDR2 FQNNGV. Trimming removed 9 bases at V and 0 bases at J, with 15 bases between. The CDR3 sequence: CASSPDINSNQPQHF. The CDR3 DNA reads TGTGCCAGTTCTCCGGACATCAATAGCAATCAGCCCCAGCATTTT. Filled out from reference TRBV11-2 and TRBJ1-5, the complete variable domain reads EAGVAQSPRYKIIEKRQSVAFWCNPISGHATLYWYQQILGQGPKLLIQFQNNGVVDDSQLPKDRFSAERLKGVDSTLKIQPAKLEDSAVYLCASSPDINSNQPQHFGDGTRLSIL.

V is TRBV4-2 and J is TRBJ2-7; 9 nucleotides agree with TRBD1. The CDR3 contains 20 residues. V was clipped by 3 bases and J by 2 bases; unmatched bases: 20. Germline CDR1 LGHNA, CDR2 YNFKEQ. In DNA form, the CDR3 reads TGTGCCAGCAGCCAGGACACCCTCTTGACAGGGGGAGGTCCAACCTACGAGCAGTACTTC. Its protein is CASSQDTLLTGGGPTYEQYF.

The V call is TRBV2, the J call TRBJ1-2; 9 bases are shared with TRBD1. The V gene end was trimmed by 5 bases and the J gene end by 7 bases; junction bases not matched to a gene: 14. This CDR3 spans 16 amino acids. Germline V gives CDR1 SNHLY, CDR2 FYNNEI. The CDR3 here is CASSRNTGQGVAGYTF. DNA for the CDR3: TGTGCCAGCAGTCGCAATACGGGACAGGGCGTGGCTGGCTACACCTTC.

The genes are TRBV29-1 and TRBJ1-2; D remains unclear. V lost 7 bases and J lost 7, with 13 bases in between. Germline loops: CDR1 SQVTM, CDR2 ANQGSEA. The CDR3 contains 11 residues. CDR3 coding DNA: TGCAGCGGCGTCCTCCCGGGTGGCTACACCTTC. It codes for CSGVLPGGYTF.

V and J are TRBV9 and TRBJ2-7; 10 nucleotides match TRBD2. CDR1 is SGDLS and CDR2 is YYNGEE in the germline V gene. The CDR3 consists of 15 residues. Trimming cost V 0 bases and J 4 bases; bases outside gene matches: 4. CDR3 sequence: CASSVGSGGAYEQYF. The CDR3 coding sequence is TGTGCCAGCAGCGTAGGAAGCGGGGGGGCGTACGAGCAGTACTTC.

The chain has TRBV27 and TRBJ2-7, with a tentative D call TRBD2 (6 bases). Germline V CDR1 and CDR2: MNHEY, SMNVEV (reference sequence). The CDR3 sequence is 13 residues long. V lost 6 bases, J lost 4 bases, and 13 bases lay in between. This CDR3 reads CASRMAGRYEQYF. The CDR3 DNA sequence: TGTGCCAGCAGGATGGCGGGAAGATACGAGCAGTACTTC.

CDR3 sequence reads: CASSLGGAGIGNQPQHF. The CDR3 DNA follows: TGTGCCAGCAGCTTAGGAGGAGCCGGGATCGGCAATCAGCCCCAGCATTTT. This sequence joins TRBV7-2 and TRBJ1-5; no reliable D call. Germline V gene lookup returns CDR1 SGHTA and CDR2 FQGNSA. The CDR3 is 17 residues long. V lost 1 base and J 2 bases, leaving 15 bases between the germline ends. The entire variable domain, with the rest obtained from reference TRBV7-2 and TRBJ1-5, is as follows: GAGVSQSPSNKVTEKGKDVELRCDPISGHTALYWYRQSLGQGLEFLIYFQGNSAPDKSGLPSDRFSAERTGGSVSTLTIQRTQQEDSAVYLCASSLGGAGIGNQPQHFGDGTRLSIL.

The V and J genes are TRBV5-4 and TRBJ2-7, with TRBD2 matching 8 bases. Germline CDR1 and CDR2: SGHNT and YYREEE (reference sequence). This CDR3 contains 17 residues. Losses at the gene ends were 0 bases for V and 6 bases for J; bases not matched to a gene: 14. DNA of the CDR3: TGTGCCAGCAGCTTGGGAAGCGGGGGTGCGGGAAAGCGCGAGCAGTACTTC. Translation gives CASSLGSGGAGKREQYF.

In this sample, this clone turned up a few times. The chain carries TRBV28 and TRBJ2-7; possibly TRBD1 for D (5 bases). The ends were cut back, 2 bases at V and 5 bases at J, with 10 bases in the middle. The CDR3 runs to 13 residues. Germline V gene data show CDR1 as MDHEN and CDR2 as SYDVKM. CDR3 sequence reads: CASSLRGGNEQYF. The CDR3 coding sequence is TGTGCCAGCAGTTTAAGGGGTGGTAACGAGCAGTACTTC.

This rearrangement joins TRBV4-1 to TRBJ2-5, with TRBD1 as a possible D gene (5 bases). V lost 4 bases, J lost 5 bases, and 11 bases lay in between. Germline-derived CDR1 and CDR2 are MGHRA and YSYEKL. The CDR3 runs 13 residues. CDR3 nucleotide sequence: TGCGCCAGCAGCCTTACAGGATCGGAGACCCAGTACTTC. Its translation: CASSLTGSETQYF.

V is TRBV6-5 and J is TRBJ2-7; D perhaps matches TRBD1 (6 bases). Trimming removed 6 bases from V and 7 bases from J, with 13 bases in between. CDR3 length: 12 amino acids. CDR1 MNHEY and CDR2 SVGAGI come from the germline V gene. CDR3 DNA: TGTGCCAGCAGCCTCGACAGGAGGGAGCAGTACTTC. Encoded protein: CASSLDRREQYF.

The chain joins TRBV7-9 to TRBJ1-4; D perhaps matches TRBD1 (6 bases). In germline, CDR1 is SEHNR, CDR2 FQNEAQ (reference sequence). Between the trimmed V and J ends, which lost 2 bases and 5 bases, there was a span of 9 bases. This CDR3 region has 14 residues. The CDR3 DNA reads TGTGCCAGCAGCTTAAAGGGGGGGAATGAAAAACTGTTTTTT. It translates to CASSLKGGNEKLFF.

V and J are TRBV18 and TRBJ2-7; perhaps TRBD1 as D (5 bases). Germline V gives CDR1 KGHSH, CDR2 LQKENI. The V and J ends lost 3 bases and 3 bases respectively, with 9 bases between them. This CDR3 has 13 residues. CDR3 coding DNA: TGTGCCAGCTCACCGACAGCTGACTACGAGCAGTACTTC. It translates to CASSPTADYEQYF.

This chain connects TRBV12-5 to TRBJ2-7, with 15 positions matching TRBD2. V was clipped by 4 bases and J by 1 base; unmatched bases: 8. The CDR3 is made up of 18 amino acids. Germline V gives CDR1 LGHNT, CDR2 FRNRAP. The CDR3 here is CASGSGLAGGLGSYEQYF. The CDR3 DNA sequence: TGTGCTAGTGGTTCCGGACTAGCGGGGGGGCTTGGGTCCTACGAGCAGTACTTC.

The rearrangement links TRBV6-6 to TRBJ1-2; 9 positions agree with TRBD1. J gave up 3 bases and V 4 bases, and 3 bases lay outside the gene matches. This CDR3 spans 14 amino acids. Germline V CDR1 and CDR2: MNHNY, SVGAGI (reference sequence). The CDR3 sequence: CASSSTGGDYGYTF. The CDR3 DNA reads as TGTGCCAGCAGTTCAACAGGGGGCGACTATGGCTACACCTTC.

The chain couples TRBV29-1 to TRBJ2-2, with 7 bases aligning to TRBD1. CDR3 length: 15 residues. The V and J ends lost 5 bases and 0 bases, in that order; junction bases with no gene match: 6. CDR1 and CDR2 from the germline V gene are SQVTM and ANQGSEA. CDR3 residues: CSVRDSFANTGELFF. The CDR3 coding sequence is TGCAGCGTTCGGGACAGCTTCGCGAACACCGGGGAGCTGTTTTTT.

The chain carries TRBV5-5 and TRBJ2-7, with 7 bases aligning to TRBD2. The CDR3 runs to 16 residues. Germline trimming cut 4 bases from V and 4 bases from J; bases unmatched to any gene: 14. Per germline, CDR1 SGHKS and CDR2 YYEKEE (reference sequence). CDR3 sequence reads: CASSGGASGGVYEQYF. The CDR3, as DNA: TGTGCCAGCAGCGGCGGGGCTAGCGGAGGCGTTTACGAGCAGTACTTC.

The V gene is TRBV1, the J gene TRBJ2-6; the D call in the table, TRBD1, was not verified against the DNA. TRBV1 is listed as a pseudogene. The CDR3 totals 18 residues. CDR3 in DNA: TGCACCAGCAGGAATGGGCGTTTTGCACAAAGTCGGGCCAACGTCCTGACTTTC. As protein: CTSRNGRFAQSRANVLTF.

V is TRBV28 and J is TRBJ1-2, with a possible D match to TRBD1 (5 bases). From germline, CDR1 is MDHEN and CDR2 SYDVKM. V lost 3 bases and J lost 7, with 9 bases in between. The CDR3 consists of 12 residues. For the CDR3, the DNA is TGTGCCAGCAGTTTGTTGGGGGGTGGCTACACCTTC. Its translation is CASSLLGGGYTF.